The 29 T cell receptor beta chains below all came from one sample that was sequenced in a study of identifying expanded T cells in peripheral blood. Libraries were prepared by immunoSEQ multiplex PCR; TCRdb keeps only in-frame clonotypes and omits some of them. The sample lists about 97,000 clones; around 88% were seen once. The specimen was blood. The origin of the receptors is a person aged 18 to 75 in good health.

This chain links TRBV10-1 with TRBJ2-1, with TRBD2 matching over 13 bases. This CDR3 has 15 amino acids. The J segment lost 7 bases and the V segment lost 3 bases, leaving 3 bases of the junction unmatched. Germline CDR1 is WNHNN and CDR2 is SYGVQD (reference sequence). The CDR3 DNA follows: TGCGCCAGCAGTGACGGGACTAGCGGGAATAATGAGCAGTTCTTC. Amino acid sequence: CASSDGTSGNNEQFF.

CDR3 nucleotide sequence: TGCAGCGTTGACCGGGGGAAGATCACAGATACGCAGTATTTT. Translated, it gives CSVDRGKITDTQYF. The chain carries TRBV29-1 and TRBJ2-3; TRBD2 is a possible D gene (6 bases). CDR3 length: 14 residues. V was cut by 3 bases and J by 2 bases, with 12 bases left in between. Germline V CDR1 and CDR2: SQVTM, ANQGSEA.

This chain connects TRBV19 to TRBJ2-1, with 14 positions matching TRBD2. CDR1 LNHDA and CDR2 SQIVND come from the germline V gene (reference sequence). There are 17 residues in the CDR3. Trimming cost V 7 bases and J 3 bases; bases outside gene matches: 8. The chain's CDR3 is CASIRTSGGKGYNEQFF. In nucleotides, the CDR3 is TGTGCCAGTATTCGGACTAGCGGGGGGAAGGGCTACAATGAGCAGTTCTTC.

This chain connects TRBV11-2 to TRBJ1-3; D is undetermined. Germline CDR1 is SGHAT and CDR2 is FQNNGV. The V gene lost 4 bases and the J gene lost 0 bases, with 13 bases spanning the gap. CDR3 size: 16 residues. As DNA, the CDR3 is TGTGCCAGCAGCTCTTATATAGACAACTCTGGAAACACCATATATTTT. Protein product: CASSSYIDNSGNTIYF.

The chain joins TRBV11-3 to TRBJ2-1, with 7 bases matching TRBD2. The germline CDR1 and CDR2 sequences are SGHNT and YENEEA. The ends lost 3 bases at V and 7 bases at J; junction bases unmatched: 0. The CDR3 length is 12 residues. This CDR3 is CASSFGGNEQFF. The CDR3 nucleotides are TGTGCCAGCAGCTTCGGGGGGAATGAGCAGTTCTTC.

This chain joins TRBV2 and TRBJ1-1, with 9 bases matching TRBD1. Germline CDR1 SNHLY, CDR2 FYNNEI. The CDR3 is 12 residues long. Germline trimming cut 5 bases from V and 8 bases from J; bases unmatched to any gene: 3. This CDR3 is CASSTQGAEAFF. CDR3 DNA: TGTGCCAGCAGTACACAGGGGGCGGAAGCTTTCTTT.

This clone appeared once. V and J are TRBV5-4 and TRBJ2-2, with D hard to call. V lost 4 bases and J lost 0, with 10 bases in between. The V gene's germline CDR1 is SGHNT and CDR2 YYREEE (reference sequence). This CDR3 is 15 amino acids long. The DNA for the CDR3 is TGTGCCAGCAGCCGCGCCCTCGCGAACACCGGGGAGCTGTTTTTT. It specifies CASSRALANTGELFF.

The chain's CDR3 is CASSHVAGGPDTQYF. Here the CDR3 DNA reads TGTGCCAGCAGCCACGTAGCGGGGGGCCCAGATACGCAGTATTTT. The rearrangement uses TRBV7-2 and TRBJ2-3; 10 nucleotides match TRBD2. The CDR3 is made up of 15 amino acids. Germline V gene sequence: CDR1 SGHTA, CDR2 FQGNSA. The ends lost 5 bases at V and 4 bases at J; junction bases unmatched: 6.

This sequence joins TRBV18 and TRBJ1-1; no clear D gene. CDR3 size: 15 residues. Per germline, CDR1 KGHSH and CDR2 LQKENI. The ends were cut back, 2 bases at V and 1 base at J, with 11 bases in the middle. The CDR3, as DNA: TGTGCCAGCTCACCAGGTTTTTCCCAGAACACTGAAGCTTTCTTT. Protein sequence: CASSPGFSQNTEAFF.

This rearrangement joins TRBV11-2 to TRBJ2-7, with D unclear. Looked up from germline, CDR1 is SGHAT and CDR2 is FQNNGV. V lost 3 bases and J lost 2, with 8 bases in between. This CDR3 contains 13 residues. CDR3 nucleotide sequence: TGTGCCAGCAGCTTGCAAGATACCTACGAGCAGTACTTC. Translated: CASSLQDTYEQYF.

This clone was detected only a few times. This chain links TRBV7-9 with TRBJ2-5; D remains ambiguous. The CDR3 runs to 14 residues. Trimming cost V 2 bases and J 3 bases, with 10 bases left between them. CDR1 and CDR2 (germline): SEHNR, FQNEAQ (reference sequence). The CDR3 nucleotides read TGTGCCAGCAGCTTAAAGGGAAGAGAAGAGACCCAGTACTTC. This sequence encodes CASSLKGREETQYF.

The chain couples TRBV5-4 to TRBJ2-5; D perhaps matches TRBD2 (6 bases). V shed 4 bases and J shed 4 bases, with 17 bases lying between them. This CDR3 has 15 amino acids. CDR1 is SGHNT and CDR2 is YYREEE in the germline V gene (reference sequence). As DNA, the CDR3 is TGTGCCAGCAGCGATCGGACTACCCTCGGAGAGACCCAGTACTTC. It encodes CASSDRTTLGETQYF.

This clone was detected many times. The genes are TRBV5-1 and TRBJ1-2; D unclear. Deletions cut 0 bases from V and 6 bases from J, with 9 bases between. The CDR3 runs to 13 residues. Germline V gene lookup returns CDR1 SGHRS and CDR2 YFSETQ. This CDR3 reads CASSLVFPDGYTF. The CDR3 DNA sequence: TGCGCCAGCAGCTTGGTATTCCCAGATGGCTACACCTTC.

This chain connects TRBV19 to TRBJ1-2, with D possibly TRBD1 on 6 matching bases. The germline V and J ends were trimmed by 6 bases and 7 bases, with 12 bases remaining between them. The germline gives CDR1 LNHDA, CDR2 SQIVND (reference sequence). This CDR3 spans 12 amino acids. The CDR3: CASSLEGGGYTF. CDR3 in DNA: TGTGCCAGTAGCCTCGAAGGGGGTGGCTACACCTTC.

V gene TRBV5-6 combines with J gene TRBJ1-4; 9 bases agree with TRBD1. CDR1 is SGHDT, CDR2 YYEEEE, per germline. This CDR3 has 15 residues. Germline trimming cut 4 bases from V and 3 bases from J; bases unmatched to any gene: 4. CDR3 sequence reads: CASSTRDRANEKLFF. As DNA, the CDR3 is TGTGCCAGCAGCACCCGGGACAGGGCTAATGAAAAACTGTTTTTT. The entire variable domain, with the rest obtained from reference TRBV5-6 and TRBJ1-4, is as follows: DAGVTQSPTHLIKTRGQQVTLRCSPKSGHDTVSWYQQALGQGPQFIFQYYEEEERQRGNFPDRFSGHQFPNYSSELNVNALLLGDSALYLCASSTRDRANEKLFFGSGTQLSVL.

The chain recombines TRBV7-7 with TRBJ1-1, with a possible D match to TRBD1 (5 bases). V dropped 5 bases and J dropped 4 bases, with 11 bases sitting between them. This CDR3 has 13 residues. CDR1 is SSHAT, CDR2 FNYEAQ, per germline (reference sequence). CDR3 DNA sequence: TGTGCCAGCAGCGAGGGACCACGCACTGAAGCTTTCTTT. This gives the protein CASSEGPRTEAFF. The variable domain in full, completed from reference TRBV7-7 and TRBJ1-1, reads GAGVSQSPRYKVTKRGQDVTLRCDPISSHATLYWYQQALGQGPEFLTYFNYEAQPDKSGLPSDRFSAERPEGSISTLTIQRTEQRDSAMYRCASSEGPRTEAFFGQGTRLTVV.

This chain links TRBV18 with TRBJ2-1; D perhaps matches TRBD2 (5 bases). Germline assignment: CDR1 KGHSH and CDR2 LQKENI. The CDR3 covers 13 residues. V dropped 3 bases and J dropped 3 bases, with 6 bases sitting between them. CDR3 sequence reads: CASSPGLYNEQFF. CDR3 DNA: TGTGCCAGCTCACCCGGACTCTACAATGAGCAGTTCTTC.

The table lists this clone with a count of one. The rearrangement uses TRBV6-5 and TRBJ1-1; no clear D gene. Trimming shortened V by 1 base and J by 1 base, and 4 bases separated the two germline ends. The length of the CDR3 is 13 residues. Germline values: CDR1 MNHEY, CDR2 SVGAGI. This chain's CDR3 is CASSYWTNTEAFF. As DNA, the CDR3 is TGTGCCAGCAGTTACTGGACGAACACTGAAGCTTTCTTT.

This CDR3 reads CASSDLVATEAFF. The CDR3 nucleotides are TGTGCCAGCAGCGACTTGGTGGCGACTGAAGCTTTCTTT. The chain has TRBV7-6 and TRBJ1-1; D is undetermined. The length of the CDR3 is 13 residues. Germline CDR1 is SGHVS and CDR2 is FNYEAQ. V was pared by 5 bases and J by 5 bases, with 12 bases between.

The chain links TRBV5-6 to TRBJ1-5, with a weak D call TRBD1 (5 bases). The germline V gene has CDR1 SGHDT and CDR2 YYEEEE. Trimming took 0 bases from V and 9 from J, leaving 13 bases between them. This CDR3 is built from 14 residues. The CDR3 protein is CASSLASGSRPQHF. In DNA, the CDR3 is TGTGCCAGCAGCTTGGCGTCAGGGTCGCGGCCCCAGCATTTT.

The chain employs TRBV5-6 and TRBJ1-4, with D tentatively TRBD1 (6 bases). This CDR3 has 16 amino acids. Germline V CDR1 and CDR2: SGHDT, YYEEEE. V lost 4 bases to trimming and J lost 7 bases, with 20 bases between them. The CDR3 region is CASSRRWDKGGEKLFF. CDR3 coding DNA: TGTGCCAGCAGCCGGAGATGGGACAAGGGCGGTGAAAAACTGTTTTTT.

The chain carries TRBV29-1 and TRBJ1-5, with D hard to call. Germline-derived CDR1 and CDR2 are SQVTM and ANQGSEA. The CDR3 contains 12 residues. With 4 bases removed from V and 4 bases from J, the gap between germline ends came to 8 bases. The CDR3 loop reads CSVGDGNQPQHF. The DNA for the CDR3 is TGCAGCGTTGGTGACGGAAATCAGCCCCAGCATTTT.

V is TRBV25-1 and J is TRBJ1-2; D remains unclear. The V end was cut by 6 bases, the J end by 8 bases, with 16 bases between. CDR1 and CDR2 from the germline V gene are MGHDK and SYGVNS. This CDR3 comprises 13 residues. In DNA, the CDR3 is TGTGCCAGCAGGGAAGAGGGTAATCGGGGCTACACCTTC. It translates to CASREEGNRGYTF.

The chain uses TRBV2 and TRBJ2-2, with D possibly TRBD1 on 6 matching bases. The CDR3 is 15 amino acids. Trimming removed 5 bases from V and 5 bases from J, with 15 bases in between. CDR1 and CDR2 (germline): SNHLY, FYNNEI. In nucleotides, the CDR3 is TGTGCCAGCAGTTCAACCAGGGACAATACCGGGGAGCTGTTTTTT. Translation gives CASSSTRDNTGELFF.

V is TRBV5-6 and J is TRBJ1-2; 11 bases align to TRBD1. Germline-derived CDR1 and CDR2 are SGHDT and YYEEEE. The length of the CDR3 is 14 residues. J was trimmed by 9 bases and V by 5 bases; bases with no gene match: 9. The CDR3 region has the DNA TGTGCCAGCAGGGACAGGGGGCGAGGTTTTAGCTACACCTTC. Amino acid sequence: CASRDRGRGFSYTF.

This chain links TRBV10-1 with TRBJ2-3; D is possibly TRBD2 (6 bases). The CDR3 loop spans 16 amino acids. Germline V gene data show CDR1 as WNHNN and CDR2 as SYGVQD (reference sequence). V lost 2 bases and J 5 bases, leaving 17 bases between the germline ends. CDR3 nucleotides: TGCGCCAGCAGTGAGGGGCACTTCACGGGAGTAGATACGCAGTATTTT. It is translated as CASSEGHFTGVDTQYF.

This clone has more than one count but fewer than ten. V and J are TRBV10-3 and TRBJ2-3, with TRBD2 as a possible D gene (7 bases). Trimming removed 2 bases from V and 6 bases from J, with 15 bases in between. The CDR3 runs to 15 residues. Germline V lookup: CDR1 ENHRY, CDR2 SYGVKD. Written as DNA, the CDR3 is TGTGCCATCAGTGAGGACGGGGGGCCGGGTGATACGCAGTATTTT. Its translation: CAISEDGGPGDTQYF.

The rearrangement uses TRBV6-6 and TRBJ2-3, with 7 bases lining up with TRBD2. Germline-derived CDR1 and CDR2 are MNHNY and SVGAGI (reference sequence). V shed 8 bases, J shed 3 bases, and the junction held 8 bases outside the gene matches. This CDR3 spans 14 amino acids. As DNA, the CDR3 is TGTGCCAGCTCAAAGAGCGGGGATACAGATACGCAGTATTTT. Encoded protein: CASSKSGDTDTQYF.

Points on this clone: Additional DNA sequences in this sample encode the identical CDR3. The chain recombines TRBV28 with TRBJ2-1, with D possibly being TRBD2 (6 bases). V was clipped by 6 bases and J by 1 base, with 13 bases between them. This CDR3 has 15 residues. Germline-derived CDR1 and CDR2 are MDHEN and SYDVKM. The CDR3 nucleotides are TGTGCCAGCAGCCCCGGGACTTCATCCTACAATGAGCAGTTCTTC. It specifies CASSPGTSSYNEQFF.